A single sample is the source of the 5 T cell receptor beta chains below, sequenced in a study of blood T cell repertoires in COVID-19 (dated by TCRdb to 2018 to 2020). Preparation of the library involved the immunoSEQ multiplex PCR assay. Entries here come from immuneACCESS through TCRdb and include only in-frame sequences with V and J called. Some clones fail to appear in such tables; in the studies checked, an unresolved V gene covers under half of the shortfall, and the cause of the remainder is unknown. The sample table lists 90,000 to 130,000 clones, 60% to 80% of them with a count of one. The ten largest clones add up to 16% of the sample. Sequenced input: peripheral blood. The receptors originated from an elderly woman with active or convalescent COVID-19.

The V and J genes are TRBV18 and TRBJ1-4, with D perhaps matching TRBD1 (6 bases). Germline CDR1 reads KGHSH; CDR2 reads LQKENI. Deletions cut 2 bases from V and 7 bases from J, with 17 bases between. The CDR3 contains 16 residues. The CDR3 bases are TGTGCCAGCTCACCAGAGATGGGGGCTCTTGGTGAAAAACTGTTTTTT. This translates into CASSPEMGALGEKLFF.

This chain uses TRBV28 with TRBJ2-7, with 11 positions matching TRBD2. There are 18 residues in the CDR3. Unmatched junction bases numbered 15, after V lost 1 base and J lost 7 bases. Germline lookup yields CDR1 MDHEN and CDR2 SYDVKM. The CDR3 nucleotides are TGTGCCAGCAGTTTATTATTCCCCTTAGCGGGAGGGCCATATGAGCAGTACTTC. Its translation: CASSLLFPLAGGPYEQYF.

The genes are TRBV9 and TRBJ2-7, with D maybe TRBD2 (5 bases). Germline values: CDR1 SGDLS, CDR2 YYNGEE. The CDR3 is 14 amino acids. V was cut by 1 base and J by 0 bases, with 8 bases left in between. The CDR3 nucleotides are TGTGCCAGCAGCGTATCGGGAAACTCCTACGAGCAGTACTTC. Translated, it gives CASSVSGNSYEQYF. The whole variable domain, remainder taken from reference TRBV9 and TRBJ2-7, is DSGVTQTPKHLITATGQRVTLRCSPRSGDLSVYWYQQSLDQGLQFLIQYYNGEERAKGNILERFSAQQFPDLHSELNLSSLELGDSALYFCASSVSGNSYEQYFGPGTRLTVT.

DNA for the CDR3: TGCGCCAGCCAACCTAGCGGAAGCTCCTACGAGCAGTACTTC. It translates to CASQPSGSSYEQYF. This chain connects TRBV5-1 to TRBJ2-7; 7 bases line up with TRBD2. With V trimmed by 7 bases and J by 0 bases, 7 bases remained unmatched. Germline CDR1 is SGHRS and CDR2 is YFSETQ. The CDR3 totals 14 residues.

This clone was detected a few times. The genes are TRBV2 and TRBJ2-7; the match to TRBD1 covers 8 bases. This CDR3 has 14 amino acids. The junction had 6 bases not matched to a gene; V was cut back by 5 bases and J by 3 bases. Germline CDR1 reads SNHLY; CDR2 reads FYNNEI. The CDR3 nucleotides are TGTGCCAGCAGTCAGGACAGGGAAAGCTACGAGCAGTACTTC. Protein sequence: CASSQDRESYEQYF. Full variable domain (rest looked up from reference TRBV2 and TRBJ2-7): EPEVTQTPSHQVTQMGQEVILRCVPISNHLYFYWYRQILGQKVEFLVSFYNNEISEKSEIFDDQFSVERPDGSNFTLKIRSTKLEDSAMYFCASSQDRESYEQYFGPGTRLTVT.